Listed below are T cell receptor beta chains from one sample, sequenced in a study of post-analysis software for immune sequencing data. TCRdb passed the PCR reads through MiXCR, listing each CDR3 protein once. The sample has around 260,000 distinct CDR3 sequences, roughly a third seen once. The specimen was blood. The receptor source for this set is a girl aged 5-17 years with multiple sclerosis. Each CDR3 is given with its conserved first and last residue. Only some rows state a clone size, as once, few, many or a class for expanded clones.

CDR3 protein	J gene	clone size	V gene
CASIGDSEQFF	TRBJ2-1	many	TRBV6-1
CASSFFFRQGDLNSPLHF	TRBJ1-6	-	TRBV28
CSARDVTRANYGYTF	TRBJ1-2	-	TRBV20-1
CASSPTDLDEQFF	TRBJ2-1	many	TRBV7-9
CASTYRVSPSYGYTF	TRBJ1-2	many	TRBV2
CASSFSELNTEAFF	TRBJ1-1	-	TRBV28
CSARFLAGSTSTDTQYF	TRBJ2-3	-	TRBV20-1
CATGAPTGYGYTF	TRBJ1-2	many	TRBV15
CASSQRIAGSYNEQFF	TRBJ2-1	-	TRBV4-1
CASSLVPGYGYTF	TRBJ1-2	many	TRBV5-1
CSVERGGGYTF	TRBJ1-2	-	TRBV29-1
CASSSPLPLDYGYTF	TRBJ1-2	-	TRBV5-6
CASSQGGAGDTQYF	TRBJ2-3	-	TRBV14
CASSLWSAENIQYF	TRBJ2-4	many	TRBV12-3/TRBV12-4
CASSFGIGQPQHF	TRBJ1-5	many	TRBV5-1
CASRRGVEQYF	TRBJ2-3	-	TRBV12-3/TRBV12-4
CAIREGTGDNEQFF	TRBJ2-1	many	TRBV10-3
CASKSLGDLSGANVLTF	TRBJ2-6	-	TRBV28
CAISEGRTQRMDGYTF	TRBJ1-2	-	TRBV10-3
CAISDGTRPSTDTQYF	TRBJ2-3	many	TRBV10-3
CASSPWTDSTNEKLFF	TRBJ1-4	few	TRBV6-2/TRBV6-3
CASSLAGGMSTDTQYF	TRBJ2-3	many	TRBV5-1
CASSYLVGEGNEQFF	TRBJ2-1	-	TRBV6-2/TRBV6-3